The 19 T cell receptor beta chains below were found in one sample sequenced in a study of T cell changes during pregnancy in multiple sclerosis. TCRdb's copy holds only in-frame clones and misses some; the assay was immunoSEQ multiplex PCR. The profile shows some 100,000 clones, 85% to 95% of them singletons. This sample comprised peripheral blood, obtained before pregnancy. The source of these receptors is a female donor with multiple sclerosis, enrolled in a pregnancy study.

This clone was picked up one time. CDR3 sequence reads: CASSLAGGRPYNEQFF. The CDR3 region has the DNA TGTGCCAGCAGCTTGGCAGGCGGGAGGCCCTACAATGAGCAGTTCTTC. This chain connects TRBV5-4 to TRBJ2-1; TRBD2 matches at 8 bases. This CDR3 has 16 residues. Germline V gene data show CDR1 as SGHNT and CDR2 as YYREEE (reference sequence). J was trimmed by 2 bases and V by 0 bases; bases with no gene match: 4.

This clone was counted many times. This rearrangement joins TRBV5-4 to TRBJ2-6; D possibly corresponds to TRBD1 (6 bases). The V gene's germline CDR1 is SGHNT and CDR2 YYREEE (reference sequence). This CDR3 contains 16 residues. V lost 0 bases and J 4 bases, leaving 11 bases between the germline ends. As DNA, the CDR3 is TGTGCCAGCAGCTTGGGGACAGATCTAGGGGCCAACGTCCTGACTTTC. Its protein is CASSLGTDLGANVLTF.

This clone was observed a handful of times. The V and J genes are TRBV6-1 and TRBJ1-5; D is perhaps TRBD1 (6 bases). This CDR3 is built from 14 residues. Germline CDR1 is MNHNS and CDR2 is SASEGT. V was pared by 6 bases and J by 4 bases, with 13 bases between. In nucleotides, the CDR3 is TGTGCCAGCAGGACGGGACACGGGAATCAGCCCCAGCATTTT. It specifies CASRTGHGNQPQHF.

This clone was counted between two and nine times. The chain has TRBV6-5 and TRBJ1-1; maybe TRBD1 (5 bases). V lost 8 bases to trimming and J lost 7 bases, with 14 bases between them. From germline, CDR1 is MNHEY and CDR2 SVGAGI. This CDR3 is built from 12 residues. CDR3 nucleotides: TGTGCCAGCTCTATGGGCCAGGGTGAAGCTTTCTTT. Translation: CASSMGQGEAFF.

This chain joins TRBV5-8 and TRBJ1-2, with TRBD1 as a possible D gene (5 bases). Germline CDR1 SGHTS, CDR2 YDEGEE. The germline V and J ends were trimmed by 0 bases and 4 bases, with 22 bases remaining between them. The CDR3 loop spans 18 amino acids. The CDR3 DNA sequence: TGTGCCAGCAGCTTGGGGGCGTCAGCAGGACATAGCCCCTATGGCTACACCTTC. It encodes CASSLGASAGHSPYGYTF.

Here the CDR3 DNA reads TGTGCCAGCAGCTTAACAGGGACGGATTTGGGTAGCGGCTACACCTTC. Residues: CASSLTGTDLGSGYTF. This rearrangement joins TRBV13 to TRBJ1-2, with D possibly being TRBD1 (6 bases). The CDR3 is made up of 16 amino acids. The germline gives CDR1 PRHDT, CDR2 FYEKMQ (reference sequence). The germline V and J ends were trimmed by 2 bases and 8 bases, with 21 bases remaining between them.

The chain combines TRBV27 with TRBJ2-1; 11 bases align to TRBD2. The CDR3 has 14 amino acids. After removal of 7 bases from V and 8 bases from J, the junction contained 7 bases not matched to a gene. Germline values: CDR1 MNHEY, CDR2 SMNVEV (reference sequence). The CDR3 DNA follows: TGTGCCAGCACGACTAGCGGGATGGGCGATGAGCAGTTCTTC. Its protein is CASTTSGMGDEQFF.

The chain has TRBV27 and TRBJ1-1; D uncertain. The germline V gene encodes CDR1 MNHEY and CDR2 SMNVEV (reference sequence). The V end was cut by 4 bases, the J end by 5 bases, with 14 bases between. There are 14 residues in the CDR3. The CDR3, as DNA: TGTGCCAGCAGTTCTTTCGGGATTCGGACTGAAGCTTTCTTT. Its protein is CASSSFGIRTEAFF.

This clone appeared once. V and J are TRBV5-1 and TRBJ2-1, with D possibly matching TRBD2 (5 bases). The CDR3 has 15 residues. Germline CDR1 and CDR2: SGHRS and YFSETQ. The ends were cut back, 1 base at V and 6 bases at J, with 14 bases in the middle. Here the CDR3 DNA reads TGCGCCAGCAGCTTGTTAACGGGATTCGGCAATGAGCAGTTCTTC. It specifies CASSLLTGFGNEQFF.

The J gene is TRBJ1-1, the V gene TRBV29-1; a weak D match, TRBD1 (5 bases). Germline V lookup: CDR1 SQVTM, CDR2 ANQGSEA. CDR3 size: 15 residues. V was cut by 4 bases and J by 0 bases, with 15 bases left in between. The CDR3 bases are TGCAGCGTTGCACGGGGGGGAGCCTTGAACACTGAAGCTTTCTTT. This encodes CSVARGGALNTEAFF.

CDR3 nucleotides: TGTGCCAGCTCACCGACTAGCGGGAGTAGGACAGATACGCAGTATTTT. It yields the protein CASSPTSGSRTDTQYF. The V and J genes are TRBV18 and TRBJ2-3; the match to TRBD2 covers 12 bases. This CDR3 contains 16 residues. Germline-derived CDR1 and CDR2 are KGHSH and LQKENI. V shed 3 bases, J shed 3 bases, and the junction held 4 bases outside the gene matches.

The chain uses TRBV5-1 and TRBJ2-7; 9 bases match TRBD1. The germline V gene encodes CDR1 SGHRS and CDR2 YFSETQ. The V gene end was trimmed by 3 bases and the J gene end by 5 bases; junction bases not matched to a gene: 12. This CDR3 spans 16 amino acids. The CDR3 reads CASSWVAGTGLNEQYF. CDR3 nucleotides: TGCGCCAGCAGCTGGGTGGCCGGGACAGGGTTGAACGAGCAGTACTTC.

The CDR3 DNA reads as TGCGCCAGCAGCACAGGACTAATCACCGGGGAGCTGTTTTTT. This translates into CASSTGLITGELFF. The J gene is TRBJ2-2, the V gene TRBV5-1; perhaps TRBD2 as D (6 bases). CDR1 SGHRS and CDR2 YFSETQ come from the germline V gene. The CDR3 consists of 14 residues. V gave up 4 bases and J gave up 4 bases, with 11 bases separating them.

The count of this clone is one. The rearrangement links TRBV10-3 to TRBJ1-2, with 7 bases that match TRBD1. CDR3 length: 12 amino acids. Germline-derived CDR1 and CDR2 are ENHRY and SYGVKD. Trimming at V came to 6 bases and at J to 7 bases, leaving 5 bases not matched to a gene. The CDR3 nucleotides read TGTGCCATCAGCGGGACAGAGAGTGGCTACACCTTC. Amino acids: CAISGTESGYTF.

This rearrangement joins TRBV5-5 to TRBJ2-7, with TRBD1 as a possible D gene (6 bases). Between the trimmed V and J ends, which lost 4 bases and 3 bases, there was a span of 23 bases. The CDR3 is 17 residues long. The germline CDR1 and CDR2 sequences are SGHKS and YYEKEE (reference sequence). CDR3: CASSPWRTDARGYEQYF. CDR3 sequence (DNA): TGTGCCAGCAGCCCATGGAGGACAGACGCACGGGGCTACGAGCAGTACTTC.

This clone showed up just once. This chain links TRBV4-2 with TRBJ2-2, with 12 bases matching TRBD2. Per germline, CDR1 LGHNA and CDR2 YNFKEQ. V dropped 4 bases and J dropped 4; count of bases not matched to a gene: 19. This CDR3 contains 21 residues. The CDR3 protein is CASSRAKRASGRALSTGELFF. DNA of the CDR3: TGTGCCAGCAGCCGGGCCAAAAGGGCTAGCGGGAGGGCCCTAAGCACCGGGGAGCTGTTTTTT.

The J gene is TRBJ1-2, the V gene TRBV4-1; 8 nucleotides line up with TRBD1. V lost 3 bases to trimming and J lost 6 bases; unmatched junction nucleotides: 3. The CDR3 runs to 13 residues. Germline V CDR1 and CDR2: MGHRA, YSYEKL. This CDR3 is CASSHRGLDGYTF. CDR3 DNA sequence: TGCGCCAGCAGCCACAGGGGGCTAGATGGCTACACCTTC.

The chain recombines TRBV15 with TRBJ1-2, with 7 bases aligning to TRBD1. Trimming cost V 5 bases and J 5 bases; bases outside gene matches: 14. Germline CDR1 and CDR2: LNHNV and YYDKDF (reference sequence). The CDR3 spans 16 residues. This CDR3 is CATSPTGGGALYGYTF. CDR3 sequence (DNA): TGTGCCACCAGCCCGACGGGAGGGGGCGCATTGTATGGCTACACCTTC.

The V call is TRBV4-1, the J call TRBJ1-2; D possibly corresponds to TRBD1 (5 bases). CDR1 is MGHRA, CDR2 YSYEKL, per germline. The V end was cut by 0 bases, the J end by 12 bases, with 14 bases between. The length of the CDR3 is 13 residues. CDR3 in amino acids: CASSQDTAREDTF. The DNA of the CDR3 is TGCGCCAGCAGCCAAGATACGGCCAGGGAGGACACCTTC.